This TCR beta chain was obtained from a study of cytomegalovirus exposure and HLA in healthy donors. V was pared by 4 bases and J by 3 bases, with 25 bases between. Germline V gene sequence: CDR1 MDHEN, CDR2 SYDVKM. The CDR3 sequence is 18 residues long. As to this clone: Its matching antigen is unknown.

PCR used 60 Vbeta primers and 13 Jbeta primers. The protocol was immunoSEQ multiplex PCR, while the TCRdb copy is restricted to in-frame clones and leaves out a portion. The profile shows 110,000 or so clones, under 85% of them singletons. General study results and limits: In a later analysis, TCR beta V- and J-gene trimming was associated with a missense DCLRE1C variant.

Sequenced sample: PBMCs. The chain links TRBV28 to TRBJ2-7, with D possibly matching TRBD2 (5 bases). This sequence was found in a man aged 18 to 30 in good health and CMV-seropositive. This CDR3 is CASSSHHRAGDGDYEQYF. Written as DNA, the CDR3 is TGTGCCAGCAGTTCTCACCACCGGGCGGGTGACGGTGACTACGAGCAGTACTTC.